Each of the 18 T cell receptor beta chains below was sequenced from the same sample in a study of Graves' ophthalmopathy and Graves' hyperthyroidism. Amplification from RNA transcripts yielded the TCR beta CDR3 regions. The library came from an HTBI-primed first-round RT-PCR and a second-round multiplex PCR. TCRdb passed the multiplex PCR reads through MiXCR, listing each CDR3 protein once. The sample lists hundreds of thousands of distinct CDR3 sequences, around a fifth occurring once. Sequences were obtained from peripheral blood. The receptors come from a woman aged 18-29 years with stable Graves' hyperthyroidism. Some clones in this sample may be carry-over from other donors' samples.

This chain links TRBV12-3 or TRBV12-4 with TRBJ1-2, with TRBD1 matching 8 bases. The CDR3 runs to 15 residues. The trim removed 1 base at V and 4 bases at J, leaving 5 bases unmatched. CDR3 in amino acids: CASSLGTGFLYGYTF. The DNA for the CDR3 is TGTGCCAGCAGTTTAGGGACAGGGTTTCTCTATGGCTACACCTTC.

This clonotype came up a few times. This rearrangement joins TRBV12-3 or TRBV12-4 to TRBJ2-2, with TRBD2 matching 7 bases. After removal of 6 bases from V and 6 bases from J, the junction contained 7 bases not matched to a gene. The length of the CDR3 is 14 residues. The CDR3 loop reads CASRGGVGAGELFF. The CDR3 nucleotides are TGTGCCAGCAGGGGGGGGGTTGGGGCCGGGGAGCTGTTTTTT.

There are many counts of this clonotype. The rearrangement joins TRBV28 to TRBJ2-7, with TRBD1 identical over 7 bases. This CDR3 comprises 15 residues. J lost 1 base, V lost 2 bases, and 5 bases had no gene match. CDR1 is MDHEN, CDR2 SYDVKM, per germline. The CDR3 reads CASSLLWGQSYEQYF. The CDR3 DNA sequence: TGTGCCAGCAGTTTACTTTGGGGACAGTCCTACGAGCAGTACTTC.

This clonotype showed up many times. The chain is built from TRBV11-2 and TRBJ2-2; D possibly corresponds to TRBD2 (7 bases). Per germline, CDR1 SGHAT and CDR2 FQNNGV. This CDR3 spans 16 amino acids. Trimming cost V 2 bases and J 3 bases, with 13 bases left between them. In DNA, the CDR3 is TGTGCCAGCAGCTTAAGGGGGGGGCGAGACACCGGGGAGCTGTTTTTT. Translating it yields CASSLRGGRDTGELFF.

There are many counts of this clonotype. The chain links TRBV30 to TRBJ1-5; 7 nucleotides align to TRBD1. Losses at the gene ends were 3 bases for V and 7 bases for J; bases not matched to a gene: 6. Germline V gene sequence: CDR1 GTSNPN, CDR2 SVGIG (reference sequence). This CDR3 spans 13 amino acids. CDR3 DNA: TGTGCCTGGAGCACCAGGGGGGAACAGCCCCAGCATTTT. Its protein product is CAWSTRGEQPQHF.

In this sample, this clonotype turned up many times. The junction departs from the called germline gene at one end, perhaps through a read error. The chain employs TRBV27 and TRBJ2-4; the D is unclear. CDR3 length: 12 residues. Germline V gene data show CDR1 as MNHEY and CDR2 as SMNVEV (reference sequence). The CDR3 reads CASSLVQAGRVF. Written as DNA, the CDR3 is TGTGCCAGCAGTTTGGTGCAGGCAGGAAGGGTTTTC.

The chain has TRBV2 and TRBJ2-7, with D perhaps TRBD1 (6 bases). CDR3 size: 15 residues. Trimming shortened V by 6 bases and J by 7 bases, and 22 bases separated the two germline ends. Per germline, CDR1 SNHLY and CDR2 FYNNEI. The chain's CDR3 is CASSVGADPLEEQYF. The CDR3 nucleotides are TGTGCCAGCAGCGTGGGGGCAGACCCTTTGGAGGAGCAGTACTTC.

The gene calls are TRBV6-1 and TRBJ2-3, with a weak D call TRBD2 (6 bases). This CDR3 has 15 residues. From germline, CDR1 is MNHNS and CDR2 SASEGT. Deletions cut 8 bases from V and 4 bases from J, with 19 bases between. CDR3 protein: CASGLLAEGADTQYF. CDR3 nucleotide sequence: TGTGCCAGCGGCCTTTTAGCGGAGGGTGCAGATACGCAGTATTTT.

This clonotype was seen repeatedly, ten times or more. V is TRBV5-5 and J is TRBJ2-7, with D possibly called TRBD1 or TRBD2 (5 bases each). CDR1 SGHKS and CDR2 YYEKEE come from the germline V gene (reference sequence). The CDR3 sequence is 14 residues long. V lost 0 bases and J lost 2, with 9 bases in between. The CDR3 DNA is TGTGCCAGCAGCTTGGTATGGGGACCCTACGAGCAGTACTTC. As protein: CASSLVWGPYEQYF.

The chain joins TRBV9 to TRBJ2-5, with D perhaps matching TRBD1 or TRBD2 (5 bases each). Trimming cost V 0 bases and J 4 bases, with 10 bases left between them. CDR3 length equals 14 residues. The V gene's germline CDR1 is SGDLS and CDR2 YYNGEE. In DNA form, the CDR3 reads TGTGCCAGCAGCGTAGAAGCAGGGAGAGAGACCCAGTACTTC. It encodes CASSVEAGRETQYF.

This clonotype appeared many times. The chain recombines TRBV6-1 with TRBJ1-1; D possibly corresponds to TRBD1 (6 bases). This CDR3 spans 11 amino acids. Per germline, CDR1 MNHNS and CDR2 SASEGT. Trimming took 4 bases from V and 8 from J, leaving 8 bases between them. The CDR3 bases are TGTGCCAGCAGTGTTACAGGGGAAGCTTTCTTT. Amino acids: CASSVTGEAFF.

This clonotype appeared many times. The V gene is TRBV20-1, the J gene TRBJ1-1; no reliable D call. Germline V gives CDR1 DFQATT, CDR2 SNEGSKA (reference sequence). The V end lost 5 bases, the J end lost 4 bases, and 14 bases lay between the germline ends. The CDR3 runs to 13 residues. The CDR3 sequence is CSAPGPSFTEAFF. The CDR3, as DNA: TGCAGTGCTCCCGGGCCCAGCTTCACTGAAGCTTTCTTT.

The chain couples TRBV6-2 or TRBV6-3 to TRBJ2-7; D is uncertain. Germline V gives CDR1 MNHEY, CDR2 SVGEGT. The CDR3 contains 16 residues. V lost 6 bases to trimming and J lost 4 bases, with 22 bases between them. The CDR3 region is CASSLQTYRTSYEQYF. CDR3 nucleotides: TGTGCCAGCAGCCTTCAGACGTACAGAACTTCGTACGAGCAGTACTTC.

At least ten counts were recorded for this clonotype. This rearrangement joins TRBV6-1 to TRBJ2-7, with a tentative D call TRBD2 (5 bases). V lost 2 bases and J lost 2, with 10 bases in between. The CDR3 has 14 residues. The germline V gene has CDR1 MNHNS and CDR2 SASEGT. The CDR3 sequence is CASSEWGATYEQYF. The CDR3 DNA follows: TGTGCCAGCAGTGAATGGGGAGCGACCTACGAGCAGTACTTC.

Points on this clonotype: This could be a read error, since a much larger clone is one nucleotide away. V usage is TRBV7-3 and J usage is TRBJ1-1, with no clear D. The CDR3 consists of 14 residues. Germline V lookup: CDR1 SGHTA, CDR2 FQGTGA. As DNA, the CDR3 is TGTGCCAGCAGCTTGGGAGCCAGTACCGCTGAAGCTTGCTTT. Protein product: CASSLGASTAEACF.

This clonotype was seen only a few times. The chain couples TRBV12-3 or TRBV12-4 to TRBJ2-2, with 7 bases identical to TRBD1. This CDR3 spans 17 amino acids. V was pared by 3 bases and J by 4 bases, with 11 bases of the junction left unmatched. CDR3 protein: CASSFSGQGVLTGELFF. For the CDR3, the DNA is TGTGCCAGCAGTTTCTCCGGCCAGGGGGTTCTCACCGGGGAGCTGTTTTTT.

This clonotype has ten or more counts. The chain employs TRBV4-1 and TRBJ2-4; 16 bases match TRBD2. V gave up 3 bases and J gave up 10 bases; unmatched junction bases: 3. From germline, CDR1 is MGHRA and CDR2 YSYEKL. This CDR3 contains 15 residues. CDR3 nucleotide sequence: TGCGCCAGCAGCCACCCGGGACTAGCGGGGGGGATTCAGTACTTC. This translates into CASSHPGLAGGIQYF.

This clonotype has at least ten counts. V gene TRBV9 combines with J gene TRBJ2-7; TRBD1 matches 9 bases. J was trimmed by 5 bases and V by 1 base; bases with no gene match: 10. From germline, CDR1 is SGDLS and CDR2 YYNGEE. CDR3 length: 16 residues. The CDR3, as DNA: TGTGCCAGCAGCGTAACGTTCCGGGACAGGGTCCACGAGCAGTACTTC. The encoded protein is CASSVTFRDRVHEQYF.